The present TCR beta chain was sequenced within a study of blood T cell repertoires in COVID-19. Overall study context: T cells, B-cell-depleted T cells, or PBMCs provided the cDNA or gDNA that served as material.

Germline lookup yields CDR1 MDHEN and CDR2 SYDVKM. The V and J ends lost 7 bases and 2 bases respectively, with 14 bases between them. The CDR3 runs to 15 residues. Individuals drawn from about two dozen US areas were roughly 18 to 95 years old. Cohorts were based on clinical histories the participants reported. Authors' processing steps: For nucleated cells, counts were estimated from reference gene primer amplification. Measured with immunoSEQ multiplex PCR; TCRdb has only the in-frame clones, and not every one. Clone size and V and J calls were adopted from that table, with D and trimming inferred from the DNA. The top ten hold 2.8% of the sample, which has fewer than 350,000 clones, approximately 89% seen once.

The chain carries TRBV28 and TRBJ1-4; D might be TRBD1 (6 bases). The sequencing sample was made of PBMCs or T cells enriched from blood (not recorded which). The origin of this receptor is a man in his forties who had been exposed to COVID-19. The CDR3 sequence: CASNPRRGTNEKLFF. CDR3 coding DNA: TGTGCCAGCAACCCCCGCAGGGGTACTAATGAAAAACTGTTTTTT.